These 23 T cell receptor beta chains were sequenced from one sample in a study of molecular identifiers for immune sequencing clone quantification. TCRdb processed the PCR reads anew with MiXCR; each CDR3 protein has one entry. Among just under 65,000 distinct CDR3 sequences listed, 15% to 20% were seen once. Sequenced sample: naive CD8+ T cells from blood, with Jurkat cell RNA spiked in. The subset is: FACS-sorted CD8+CD4-CCR7+CD45RA+ naive T cells. Receptors originate from a human donor in good health. Some libraries in this study had Jurkat cell RNA spiked in.

There are many counts of this clonotype. V gene TRBV10-3 combines with J gene TRBJ2-1; 11 bases fit TRBD2. The CDR3 is 17 residues long. After removal of 6 bases from V and 7 bases from J, the junction contained 14 bases not matched to a gene. Looked up from germline, CDR1 is ENHRY and CDR2 is SYGVKD. This CDR3 reads CAIRTSGASSFGNEQFF. The CDR3 DNA follows: TGTGCCATCAGGACTAGCGGGGCCTCTTCCTTCGGGAATGAGCAGTTCTTC.

This clonotype appeared many times. The chain employs TRBV21-1 and TRBJ2-7; the table's D gene call, TRBD2, was not cross checked with the DNA. TRBV21-1 is a pseudogene locus. CDR3 length: 15 amino acids. CDR3 nucleotides: TGTGCCAGCAGCACGACCGGGCCCCCCGAGGGCGAGCAGTACTTC. Translation: CASSTTGPPEGEQYF.

V is TRBV20-1 and J is TRBJ2-7; D possibly corresponds to TRBD1 (5 bases). The V gene's germline CDR1 is DFQATT and CDR2 SNEGSKA (reference sequence). The CDR3 runs 15 residues. The V end was cut by 2 bases, the J end by 6 bases, with 20 bases between. The CDR3 protein is CSARNLVTAFGEQYF. In nucleotides, the CDR3 is TGCAGTGCTAGAAATCTGGTGACAGCCTTTGGCGAGCAGTACTTC.

Comment on this clonotype: The CDR3 does not end in the conserved phenylalanine or tryptophan, so this is likely a read error. The gene calls are TRBV20-1 and TRBJ2-3; a possible D gene is TRBD2 (6 bases). CDR3 length equals 14 residues. Germline assignment: CDR1 DFQATT and CDR2 SNEGSKA (reference sequence). The CDR3 DNA reads as TGCAGAGCTGAGATTGGGGAGGGCACAGATACGCAGTATCTT. This sequence encodes CRAEIGEGTDTQYL.

This clonotype has ten or more counts. This chain joins TRBV11-2 and TRBJ2-3; unclear D gene. Deletions cut 4 bases from V and 4 bases from J, with 9 bases between. CDR3 length: 13 amino acids. Germline CDR1 SGHAT, CDR2 FQNNGV. CDR3 coding DNA: TGTGCCAGCAGCTCCTATTTTGCAGATACGCAGTATTTT. Protein sequence: CASSSYFADTQYF.

This clonotype was counted ten times or more. The chain combines TRBV10-3 with TRBJ2-3; 10 bases fit TRBD2. Germline V gene sequence: CDR1 ENHRY, CDR2 SYGVKD. This CDR3 region has 16 residues. V was pared by 3 bases and J by 5 bases, with 8 bases of the junction left unmatched. CDR3 sequence (DNA): TGTGCCATCAGTGAAATGAGCGGGAGGGCCGAAGATACGCAGTATTTT. Its translation: CAISEMSGRAEDTQYF.

CDR3 protein: CASSFERDRGDTEAFF. The CDR3 bases are TGTGCCAGCAGCTTTGAAAGGGACAGGGGTGACACTGAAGCTTTCTTT. The chain recombines TRBV7-2 with TRBJ1-1, with 10 bases fitting TRBD1. V shed 3 bases, J shed 3 bases, and the junction held 7 bases outside the gene matches. CDR1 is SGHTA and CDR2 is FQGNSA in the germline V gene. This CDR3 spans 16 amino acids.

This clonotype was recorded many times. The CDR3: CASSFRQGQETQYF. DNA for the CDR3: TGTGCCAGCAGCTTTCGACAGGGGCAAGAGACCCAGTACTTC. The gene calls are TRBV13 and TRBJ2-5; 8 positions match TRBD1. The germline gives CDR1 PRHDT, CDR2 FYEKMQ (reference sequence). The CDR3 consists of 14 residues. V was pared by 3 bases and J by 2 bases, with 2 bases of the junction left unmatched.

This clonotype was seen ten or more times. J is TRBJ2-1 and V is TRBV6-2 or TRBV6-3; D is perhaps TRBD1 or TRBD2 (5 bases each). Germline lookup yields CDR1 MNHEY and CDR2 SVGEGT. The CDR3 runs 14 residues. Trimming left V 2 bases short and J 8 bases short, with 13 bases between. The CDR3 sequence: CASSYGTPVHEQFF. For the CDR3, the DNA is TGTGCCAGCAGTTACGGGACCCCGGTCCATGAGCAGTTCTTC.

The chain combines TRBV7-2 with TRBJ2-2; 8 bases are a match to TRBD2. CDR1 is SGHTA and CDR2 is FQGNSA in the germline V gene. The CDR3 sequence is 15 residues long. Germline trimming cut 5 bases from V and 6 bases from J; bases unmatched to any gene: 8. This CDR3 is CASSQGAGVAGELFF. CDR3 nucleotides: TGTGCCAGCAGCCAGGGAGCGGGAGTGGCCGGGGAGCTGTTTTTT.

This clonotype came up many times. The chain carries TRBV11-2 and TRBJ2-3, with D unresolved. This CDR3 has 10 residues. From germline, CDR1 is SGHAT and CDR2 FQNNGV. Trimming shortened V by 5 bases and J by 5 bases, and 2 bases separated the two germline ends. DNA of the CDR3: TGTGCCAGCAGCGGAGATACGCAGTATTTT. The encoded protein is CASSGDTQYF.

Note on this clonotype: This may stem from a read error, because a much larger clone lies one nucleotide away. V usage is TRBV11-2 and J usage is TRBJ2-5; 7 positions match TRBD2. From germline, CDR1 is SGHAT and CDR2 FQNNGV. CDR3 size: 16 residues. V was pared by 0 bases and J by 5 bases, with 9 bases of the junction left unmatched. CDR3 coding DNA: TGTGCCAGCAGCTTAGAGCTAGCGGTGAGCCCCGAGACCCAGTACTTC. Translation: CASSLELAVSPETQYF. The complete variable domain, with remaining parts taken from reference TRBV11-2 and TRBJ2-5, reads EAGVAQSPRYKIIEKRQSVAFWCNPISGHATLYWYQQILGQGPKLLIQFQNNGVVDDSQLPKDRFSAERLKGVDSTLKIQPAKLEDSAVYLCASSLELAVSPETQYFGPGTRLLVL.

This rearrangement joins TRBV5-1 to TRBJ2-1; D ambiguous. The CDR3 contains 12 residues. The ends were cut back, 2 bases at V and 4 bases at J, with 4 bases in the middle. The germline CDR1 and CDR2 sequences are SGHRS and YFSETQ. This chain's CDR3 is CASSFGYNEQFF. CDR3 coding DNA: TGCGCCAGCAGCTTCGGGTACAATGAGCAGTTCTTC.

This clonotype was counted a few times. The chain is built from TRBV27 and TRBJ2-7, with a tentative D call TRBD2 (5 bases). Germline V lookup: CDR1 MNHEY, CDR2 SMNVEV (reference sequence). The V end lost 4 bases, the J end lost 6 bases, and 10 bases lay between the germline ends. This CDR3 has 12 amino acids. The CDR3 DNA is TGTGCCAGCAGTTCGAGGGCCTCCGAGCAGTACTTC. Its translation: CASSSRASEQYF.

This clonotype showed up many times. The V gene is TRBV5-1, the J gene TRBJ2-3; 10 bases are a match to TRBD1. Germline assignment: CDR1 SGHRS and CDR2 YFSETQ. The CDR3 covers 16 residues. With V trimmed by 1 base and J by 2 bases, 4 bases remained unmatched. The CDR3 DNA is TGCGCCAGCAGCTTGCCGGGACAGGGGTCCACAGATACGCAGTATTTT. Its translation is CASSLPGQGSTDTQYF.

This clonotype occurred many times. The rearrangement uses TRBV7-8 and TRBJ2-1; 7 nucleotides align to TRBD1. Germline loops: CDR1 SGHVS, CDR2 FQNEAQ. The CDR3 sequence is 14 residues long. The junction had 1 base not matched to a gene; V was cut back by 2 bases and J by 3 bases. Here the CDR3 DNA reads TGTGCCAGCAGCTTATGGGACAGCTACAATGAGCAGTTCTTC. This sequence encodes CASSLWDSYNEQFF. Looking up the rest from reference TRBV7-8 and TRBJ2-1 gives the full variable domain: GAGVSQSPRYKVAKRGQDVALRCDPISGHVSLFWYQQALGQGPEFLTYFQNEAQLDKSGLPSDRFFAERPEGSVSTLKIQRTQQEDSAVYLCASSLWDSYNEQFFGPGTRLTVL.

This clonotype has ten or more counts. This rearrangement joins TRBV6-1 to TRBJ2-7, with TRBD2 matching over 10 bases. Per germline, CDR1 MNHNS and CDR2 SASEGT. J was trimmed by 3 bases and V by 3 bases; bases with no gene match: 5. The CDR3 covers 15 residues. The CDR3 reads CASSDELAGIYEQYF. In nucleotides, the CDR3 is TGTGCCAGCAGTGATGAACTAGCGGGAATCTACGAGCAGTACTTC.

This clonotype was observed a few times. The final CDR3 position lacks the conserved phenylalanine or tryptophan, pointing to a likely read error. This rearrangement joins TRBV7-8 to TRBJ2-3; no reliable D call. V lost 2 bases, J lost 10 bases, and 19 bases lay in between. Germline CDR1 SGHVS, CDR2 FQNEAQ. The CDR3 sequence is 15 residues long. The CDR3 DNA is TGTGCCAGCAGCTTAAGGGCTGATTACCTCGGCGCGCAGTATCTT. It encodes CASSLRADYLGAQYL.

This clonotype has ten or more counts. This chain uses TRBV4-1 with TRBJ2-5, with 8 bases aligning to TRBD1. With V trimmed by 1 base and J by 3 bases, 10 bases remained unmatched. The CDR3 is 17 amino acids. Germline CDR1 reads MGHRA; CDR2 reads YSYEKL. The CDR3 loop reads CASSQAMRADREETQYF. The CDR3 DNA follows: TGCGCCAGCAGCCAAGCAATGAGGGCGGACAGGGAAGAGACCCAGTACTTC.

Turning to this clonotype: A much larger clone sits a single nucleotide away, making a read error possible. The CDR3 protein is CASSISWGVDYEQYF. For the CDR3, the DNA is TGTGCCAGTAGTATTTCGTGGGGTGTCGACTACGAGCAGTACTTC. The chain employs TRBV19 and TRBJ2-7, with unresolved D. Trimming stripped 3 bases from V and 3 bases from J, with 15 bases between. The length of the CDR3 is 15 residues. Germline assignment: CDR1 LNHDA and CDR2 SQIVND (reference sequence).

This clonotype was observed many times. The chain links TRBV18 to TRBJ2-3, with D perhaps assigned TRBD1 or TRBD2 (5 bases each). The ends were cut back, 3 bases at V and 1 base at J, with 11 bases in the middle. The CDR3 has 15 residues. The V gene's germline CDR1 is KGHSH and CDR2 LQKENI. The CDR3 DNA reads as TGTGCCAGCTCACCGGAGGACACAGGCACAGATACGCAGTATTTT. This encodes CASSPEDTGTDTQYF.

This clonotype came up many times. The chain joins TRBV2 to TRBJ2-7; 7 bases line up with TRBD2. Germline-derived CDR1 and CDR2 are SNHLY and FYNNEI. There are 14 residues in the CDR3. The V segment lost 10 bases and the J segment 2 bases; nucleotides outside the gene matches: 11. CDR3 DNA sequence: TGTGCCACCCGGAATAGGGCGGGGGCCTACGAGCAGTACTTC. Amino acid sequence: CATRNRAGAYEQYF. The whole variable domain, remainder taken from reference TRBV2 and TRBJ2-7, is EPEVTQTPSHQVTQMGQEVILRCVPISNHLYFYWYRQILGQKVEFLVSFYNNEISEKSEIFDDQFSVERPDGSNFTLKIRSTKLEDSAMYFCATRNRAGAYEQYFGPGTRLTVT.

V is TRBV29-1 and J is TRBJ1-5, with 10 bases fitting TRBD1. There are 15 residues in the CDR3. Unmatched junction bases numbered 4, after V lost 3 bases and J lost 2 bases. CDR1 and CDR2 (germline): SQVTM, ANQGSEA. CDR3 sequence: CSVDGQGGGNQPQHF. Written as DNA, the CDR3 is TGCAGCGTTGATGGACAGGGGGGGGGCAATCAGCCCCAGCATTTT. The full variable domain, in which reference TRBV29-1 and TRBJ1-5 provide the parts outside the CDR3, is SAVISQKPSRDICQRGTSLTIQCQVDSQVTMMFWYRQQPGQSLTLIATANQGSEATYESGFVIDKFPISRPNLTFSTLTVSNMSPEDSSIYLCSVDGQGGGNQPQHFGDGTRLSIL.